This TCR beta chain was identified during a study of T cells in Graves' hyperthyroidism and ophthalmopathy. The study's findings and limits: In simple terms, a model built on 13 V-J features told ophthalmopathy apart from stable hyperthyroidism.

CDR1 is SGHRS, CDR2 YFSETQ, per germline. The CDR3 has 15 amino acids. Amplification of TCR beta CDR3 regions was performed using RNA transcripts as template. The HTBI primer set served for first-round RT-PCR of the TCR CDR3. Each CDR3 protein is one row after TCRdb ran MiXCR on the multiplex PCR reads. The sample contains over 350,000 distinct CDR3 sequences, around 20% of which appear only once. With respect to this clonotype: Its antigen is unidentified. A junction boundary mismatches the germline segment, possibly from a read error.

Duration under 3 months, a NOSPECS grade of at least 4, and a Clinical Activity Score of at least 3 characterized the ophthalmopathy patients. Using more than 7.5 ml of fresh peripheral blood, PBMCs were prepared. The sequencing sample was made of blood. The clonotype comes from a man aged 18 to 30 with Graves' ophthalmopathy. The chain uses TRBV5-1 and TRBJ2-7, with D tentatively TRBD2 (5 bases). The CDR3 spells CASNVEGTTSYEQYF. The CDR3 DNA follows: TGTGCCAGCAACGTAGAGGGCACCACGTCCTACGAGCAGTACTTC. The entire variable domain, with the rest obtained from reference TRBV5-1 and TRBJ2-7, is as follows: KAGVTQTPRYLIKTRGQQVTLSCSPISGHRSVSWYQQTPGQGLQFLFEYFSETQRNKGNFPGRFSGRQFSNSRSEMNVSTLELGDSALYLCASNVEGTTSYEQYFGPGTRLTVT.